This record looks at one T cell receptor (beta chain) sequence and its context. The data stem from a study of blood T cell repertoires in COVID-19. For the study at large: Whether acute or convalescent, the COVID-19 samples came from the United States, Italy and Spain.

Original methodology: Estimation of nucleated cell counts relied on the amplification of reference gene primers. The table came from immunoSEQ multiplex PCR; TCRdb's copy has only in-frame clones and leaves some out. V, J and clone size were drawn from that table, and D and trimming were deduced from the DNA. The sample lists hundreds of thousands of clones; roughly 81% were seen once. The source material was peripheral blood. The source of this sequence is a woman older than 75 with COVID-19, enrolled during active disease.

This CDR3 reads CASSFSSGGPADTQYF. DNA of the CDR3: TGCGCCAGCAGCTTTTCTAGCGGGGGGCCCGCCGATACGCAGTATTTT. The chain joins TRBV5-1 to TRBJ2-3; the match to TRBD2 covers 11 bases. The CDR3 spans 16 residues. Trimming at V came to 2 bases and at J to 6 bases, leaving 8 bases not matched to a gene. CDR1 SGHRS and CDR2 YFSETQ come from the germline V gene.